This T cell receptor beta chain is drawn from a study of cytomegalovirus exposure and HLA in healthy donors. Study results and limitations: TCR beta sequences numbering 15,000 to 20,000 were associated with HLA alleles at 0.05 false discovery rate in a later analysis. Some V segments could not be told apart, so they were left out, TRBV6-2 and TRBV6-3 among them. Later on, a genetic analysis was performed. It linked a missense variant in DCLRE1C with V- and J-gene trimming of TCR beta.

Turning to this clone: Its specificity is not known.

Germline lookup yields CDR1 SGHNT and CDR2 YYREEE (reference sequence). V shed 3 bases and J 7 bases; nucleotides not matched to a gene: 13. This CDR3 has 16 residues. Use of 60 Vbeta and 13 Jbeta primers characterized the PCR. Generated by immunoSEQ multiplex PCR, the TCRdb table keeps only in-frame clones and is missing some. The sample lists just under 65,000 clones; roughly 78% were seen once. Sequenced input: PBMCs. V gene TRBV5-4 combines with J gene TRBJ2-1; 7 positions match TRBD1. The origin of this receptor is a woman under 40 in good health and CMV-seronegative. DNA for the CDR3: TGTGCCAGCAGCTCTAGTCCCCGGACAGGTGAGAATGAGCAGTTCTTC. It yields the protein CASSSSPRTGENEQFF.